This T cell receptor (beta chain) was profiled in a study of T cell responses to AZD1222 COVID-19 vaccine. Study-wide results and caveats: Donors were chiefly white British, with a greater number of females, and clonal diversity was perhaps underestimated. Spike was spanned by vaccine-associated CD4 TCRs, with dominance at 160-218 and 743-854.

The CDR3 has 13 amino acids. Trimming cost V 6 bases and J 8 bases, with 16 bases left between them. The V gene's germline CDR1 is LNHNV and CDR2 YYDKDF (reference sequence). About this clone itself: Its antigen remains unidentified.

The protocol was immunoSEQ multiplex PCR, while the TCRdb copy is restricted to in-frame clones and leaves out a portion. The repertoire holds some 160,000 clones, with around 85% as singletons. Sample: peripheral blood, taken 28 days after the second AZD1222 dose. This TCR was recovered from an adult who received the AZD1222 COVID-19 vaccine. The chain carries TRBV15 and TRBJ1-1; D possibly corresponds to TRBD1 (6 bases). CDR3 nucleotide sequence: TGTGCCACCAGGCTCGGGGGCATCAGGGAAGCTTTCTTT. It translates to CATRLGGIREAFF. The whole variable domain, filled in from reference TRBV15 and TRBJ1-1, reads DAMVIQNPRYQVTQFGKPVTLSCSQTLNHNVMYWYQQKSSQAPKLLFHYYDKDFNNEADTPDNFQSRRPNTSFCFLDIRSPGLGDTAMYLCATRLGGIREAFFGQGTRLTVV.